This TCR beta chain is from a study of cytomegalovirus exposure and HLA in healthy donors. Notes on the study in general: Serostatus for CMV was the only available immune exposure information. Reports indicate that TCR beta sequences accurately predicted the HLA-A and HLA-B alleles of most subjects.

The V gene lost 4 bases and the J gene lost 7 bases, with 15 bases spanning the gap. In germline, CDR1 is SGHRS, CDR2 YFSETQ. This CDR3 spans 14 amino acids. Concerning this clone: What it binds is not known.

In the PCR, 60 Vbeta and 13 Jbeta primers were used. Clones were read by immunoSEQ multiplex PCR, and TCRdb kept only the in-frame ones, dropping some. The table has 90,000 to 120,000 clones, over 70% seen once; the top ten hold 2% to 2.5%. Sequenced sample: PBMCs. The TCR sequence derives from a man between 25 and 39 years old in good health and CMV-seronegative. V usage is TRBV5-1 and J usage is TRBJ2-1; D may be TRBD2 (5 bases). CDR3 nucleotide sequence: TGCGCCAGCAGCCATGGACTGACGCGAAATGAGCAGTTCTTC. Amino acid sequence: CASSHGLTRNEQFF.